The 2 T cell receptor beta chains below were found in one sample sequenced in a study of T cells in Graves' hyperthyroidism and ophthalmopathy. Regions amplified from RNA transcripts were the TCR beta CDR3 regions. HTBI primers were used for first-round RT-PCR of the TCR CDR3. Each CDR3 protein gets one entry after TCRdb re-called the multiplex PCR reads with MiXCR. This table has over 700,000 distinct CDR3 sequences, approximately 19% appearing once. The specimen was blood. These receptors originate from a woman in her 50s with Graves' hyperthyroidism that later progressed to Graves' ophthalmopathy.

This clonotype showed up many times. This chain uses TRBV18 with TRBJ1-6; 7 positions match TRBD1. The CDR3 is 16 residues long. Germline V gives CDR1 KGHSH, CDR2 LQKENI. After removal of 2 bases from V and 2 bases from J, the junction contained 3 bases not matched to a gene. The CDR3 DNA reads as TGTGCCAGCTCACCAGTGGGACAGACCTATAATTCACCCCTCCACTTT. It codes for CASSPVGQTYNSPLHF. Full variable domain (remainder filled in from reference TRBV18 and TRBJ1-6): NAGVMQNPRHLVRRRGQEARLRCSPMKGHSHVYWYRQLPEEGLKFMVYLQKENIIDESGMPKERFSAEFPKEGPSILRIQQVVRGDSAAYFCASSPVGQTYNSPLHFGNGTRLTVT.

This clonotype was picked up a small number of times. The rearrangement joins TRBV27 to TRBJ1-2, with a possible D match to TRBD1 (6 bases). Germline CDR1 and CDR2: MNHEY and SMNVEV (reference sequence). Trimming shortened V by 2 bases and J by 4 bases, and 14 bases separated the two germline ends. CDR3 size: 15 residues. CDR3 bases: TGTGCCAGCAGTTTAGGGGGGCTTGGGGGCTATGGCTACACCTTC. This codes for CASSLGGLGGYGYTF.